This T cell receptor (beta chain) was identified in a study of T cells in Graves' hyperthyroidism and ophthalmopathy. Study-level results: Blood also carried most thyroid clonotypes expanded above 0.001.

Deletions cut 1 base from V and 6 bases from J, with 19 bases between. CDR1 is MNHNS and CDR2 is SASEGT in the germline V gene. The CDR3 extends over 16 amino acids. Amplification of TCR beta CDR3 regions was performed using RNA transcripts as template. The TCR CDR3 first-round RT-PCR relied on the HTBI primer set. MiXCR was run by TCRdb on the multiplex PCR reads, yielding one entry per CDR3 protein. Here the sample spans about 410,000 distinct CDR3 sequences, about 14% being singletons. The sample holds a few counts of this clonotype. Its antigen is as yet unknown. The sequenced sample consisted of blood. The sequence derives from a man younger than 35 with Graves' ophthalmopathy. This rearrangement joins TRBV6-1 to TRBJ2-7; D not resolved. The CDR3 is CASSEVAWQVLGEQYF. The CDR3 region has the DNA TGTGCCAGCAGTGAAGTGGCGTGGCAGGTGCTCGGCGAGCAGTACTTC.